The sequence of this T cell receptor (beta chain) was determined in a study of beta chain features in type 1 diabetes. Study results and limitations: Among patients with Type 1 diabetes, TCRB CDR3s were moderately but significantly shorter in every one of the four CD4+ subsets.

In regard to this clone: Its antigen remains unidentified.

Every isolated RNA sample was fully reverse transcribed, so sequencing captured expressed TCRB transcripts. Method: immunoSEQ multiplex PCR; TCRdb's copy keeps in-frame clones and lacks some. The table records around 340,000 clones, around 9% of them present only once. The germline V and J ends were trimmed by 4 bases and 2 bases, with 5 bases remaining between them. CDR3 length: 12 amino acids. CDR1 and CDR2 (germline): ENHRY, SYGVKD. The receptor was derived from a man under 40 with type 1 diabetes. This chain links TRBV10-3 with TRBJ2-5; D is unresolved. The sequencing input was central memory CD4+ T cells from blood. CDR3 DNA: TGTGCCATCAGTGGACCGCAAGAGACCCAGTACTTC. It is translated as CAISGPQETQYF.